What follows describes a single T cell receptor (beta chain). This sample is drawn from a study of OX40 agonist ivuxolimab in advanced cancers. On the study more broadly: Patients with hepatocellular carcinoma, melanoma, renal cell or head and neck cancer made up the dose-escalation patients.

Profiled with immunoSEQ multiplex PCR; TCRdb holds only in-frame clones, not every one. The data show some 50,000 clones, about 90% seen once. Germline V gives CDR1 PRHDT, CDR2 FYEKMQ (reference sequence). The length of the CDR3 is 16 residues. The V end was cut by 3 bases, the J end by 0 bases, with 14 bases between. The sequence derives from an adult with an advanced solid tumor such as melanoma, head and neck, liver or kidney cancer. The input for sequencing was CD4+ or CD8+ T cells sorted from blood, taken in a trial of the OX40 agonist ivuxolimab. The chain combines TRBV13 with TRBJ1-1; unclear D gene. The CDR3 is CASSFTAARLNTEAFF. CDR3 nucleotides: TGTGCCAGCAGCTTTACAGCGGCCCGGCTGAACACTGAAGCTTTCTTT.